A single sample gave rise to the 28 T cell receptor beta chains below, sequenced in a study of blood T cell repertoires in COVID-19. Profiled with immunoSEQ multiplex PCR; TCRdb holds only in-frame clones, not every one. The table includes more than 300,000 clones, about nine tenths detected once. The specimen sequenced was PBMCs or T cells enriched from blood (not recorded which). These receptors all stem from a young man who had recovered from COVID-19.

CDR3 DNA: TGTGCCAGCAGCCTTACAGCGGGAGGGGGGGAGACCCAGTACTTC. It specifies CASSLTAGGGETQYF. The rearrangement uses TRBV7-9 and TRBJ2-5; 10 bases align to TRBD2. The length of the CDR3 is 15 residues. Per the germline V gene, CDR1 is SEHNR and CDR2 is FQNEAQ (reference sequence). V was clipped by 5 bases and J by 5 bases; unmatched bases: 8.

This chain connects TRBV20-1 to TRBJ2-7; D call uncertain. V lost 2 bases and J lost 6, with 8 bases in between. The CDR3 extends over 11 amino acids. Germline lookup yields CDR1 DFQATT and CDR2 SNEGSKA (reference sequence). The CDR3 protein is CSARSRGEQYF. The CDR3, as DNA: TGCAGTGCTAGAAGCCGCGGCGAGCAGTACTTC.

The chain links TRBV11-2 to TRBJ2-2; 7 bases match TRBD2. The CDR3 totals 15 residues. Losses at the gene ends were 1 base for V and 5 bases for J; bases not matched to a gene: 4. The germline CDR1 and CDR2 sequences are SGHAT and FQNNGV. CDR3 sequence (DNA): TGTGCCAGCAGCTTAGGACTAGCTTATACCGGGGAGCTGTTTTTT. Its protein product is CASSLGLAYTGELFF.

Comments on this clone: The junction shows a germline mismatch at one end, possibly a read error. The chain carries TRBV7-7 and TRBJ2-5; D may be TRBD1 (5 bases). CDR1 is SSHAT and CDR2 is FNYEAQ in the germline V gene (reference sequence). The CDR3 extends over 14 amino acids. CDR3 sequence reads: CASSHGRQQETQYF. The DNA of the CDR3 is TGTGCTAGCAGCCACGGTAGACAGCAAGAGACCCAGTACTTC.

The CDR3 here is CAWSGELVPNYGYTF. As DNA, the CDR3 is TGTGCCTGGAGTGGGGAGTTAGTGCCGAACTATGGCTACACCTTC. The chain employs TRBV30 and TRBJ1-2, with D unresolved. CDR1 and CDR2 (germline): GTSNPN, SVGIG (reference sequence). The CDR3 has 15 residues. V gave up 1 base and J gave up 2 bases, with 14 bases separating them.

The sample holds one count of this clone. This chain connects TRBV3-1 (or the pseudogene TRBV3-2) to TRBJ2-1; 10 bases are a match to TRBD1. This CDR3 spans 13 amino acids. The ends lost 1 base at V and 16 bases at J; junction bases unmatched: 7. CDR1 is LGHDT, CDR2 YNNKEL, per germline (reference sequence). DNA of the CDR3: TGTGCCAGCAGCCAAGGCTCCGGGACAGGGGCATTCTTC. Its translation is CASSQGSGTGAFF.

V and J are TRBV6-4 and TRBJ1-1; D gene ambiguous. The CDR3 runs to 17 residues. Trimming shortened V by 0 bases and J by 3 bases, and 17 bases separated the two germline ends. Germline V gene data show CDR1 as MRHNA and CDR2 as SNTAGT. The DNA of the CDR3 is TGTGCCAGCAGTGACTCGTTTACCCCCCGAGGCGACACTGAAGCTTTCTTT. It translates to CASSDSFTPRGDTEAFF.

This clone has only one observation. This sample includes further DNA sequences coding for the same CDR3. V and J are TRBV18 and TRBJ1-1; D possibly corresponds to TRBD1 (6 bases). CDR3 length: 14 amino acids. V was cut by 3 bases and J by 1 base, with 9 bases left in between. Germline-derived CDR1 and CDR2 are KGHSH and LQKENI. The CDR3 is CASSPQGQNTEAFF. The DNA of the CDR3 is TGTGCCAGCTCACCCCAGGGACAGAACACTGAAGCTTTCTTT.

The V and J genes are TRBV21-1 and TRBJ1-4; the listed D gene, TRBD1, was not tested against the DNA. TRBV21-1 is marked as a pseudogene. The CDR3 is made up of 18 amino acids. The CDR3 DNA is TGTGCCAGCAGCAAAGACAGGGTAATATGGCTACCTAATGAAAAACTGTTTTTT. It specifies CASSKDRVIWLPNEKLFF.

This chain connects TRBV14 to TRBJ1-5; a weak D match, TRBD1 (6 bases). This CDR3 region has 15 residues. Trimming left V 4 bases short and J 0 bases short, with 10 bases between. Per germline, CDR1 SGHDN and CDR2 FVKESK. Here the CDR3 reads CASSPGTNSNQPQHF. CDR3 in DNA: TGTGCCAGCAGCCCCGGGACAAATAGCAATCAGCCCCAGCATTTT.

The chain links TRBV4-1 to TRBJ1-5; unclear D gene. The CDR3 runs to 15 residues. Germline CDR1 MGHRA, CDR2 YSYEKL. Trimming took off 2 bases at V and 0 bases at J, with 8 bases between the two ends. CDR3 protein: CASSQFDNSNQPQHF. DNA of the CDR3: TGCGCCAGCAGCCAATTCGACAATAGCAATCAGCCCCAGCATTTT.

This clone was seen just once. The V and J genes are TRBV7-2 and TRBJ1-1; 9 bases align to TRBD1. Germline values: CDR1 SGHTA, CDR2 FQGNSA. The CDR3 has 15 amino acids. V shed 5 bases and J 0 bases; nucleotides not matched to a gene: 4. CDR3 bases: TGTGCCAGCAGCCAACAGGGGGCCCTGAACACTGAAGCTTTCTTT. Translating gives CASSQQGALNTEAFF.

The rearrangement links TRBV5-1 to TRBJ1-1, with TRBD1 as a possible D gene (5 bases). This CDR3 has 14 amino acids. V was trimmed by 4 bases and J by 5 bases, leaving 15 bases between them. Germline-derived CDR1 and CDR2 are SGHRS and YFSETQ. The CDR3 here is CASSPFTGGTEAFF. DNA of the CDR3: TGCGCCAGCAGCCCTTTCACCGGGGGGACTGAAGCTTTCTTT. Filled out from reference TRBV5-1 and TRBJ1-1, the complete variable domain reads KAGVTQTPRYLIKTRGQQVTLSCSPISGHRSVSWYQQTPGQGLQFLFEYFSETQRNKGNFPGRFSGRQFSNSRSEMNVSTLELGDSALYLCASSPFTGGTEAFFGQGTRLTVV.

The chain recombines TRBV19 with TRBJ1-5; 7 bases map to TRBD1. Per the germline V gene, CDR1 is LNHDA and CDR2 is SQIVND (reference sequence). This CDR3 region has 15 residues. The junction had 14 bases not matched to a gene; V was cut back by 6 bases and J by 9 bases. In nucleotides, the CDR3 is TGTGCCAGTAGCAGAGGGGGCGCTCGTCTCCCGCCCCAGCATTTT. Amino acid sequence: CASSRGGARLPPQHF.

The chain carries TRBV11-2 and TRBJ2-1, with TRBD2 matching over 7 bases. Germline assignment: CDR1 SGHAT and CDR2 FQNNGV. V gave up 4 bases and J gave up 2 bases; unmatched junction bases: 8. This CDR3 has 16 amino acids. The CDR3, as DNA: TGTGCCAGCAGCTCAACCGGGACTACCCCCTACAATGAGCAGTTCTTC. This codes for CASSSTGTTPYNEQFF.

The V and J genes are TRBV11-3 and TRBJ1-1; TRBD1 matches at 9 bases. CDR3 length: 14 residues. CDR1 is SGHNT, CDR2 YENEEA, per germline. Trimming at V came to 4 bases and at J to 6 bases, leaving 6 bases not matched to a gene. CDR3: CASSSDRGSAEAFF. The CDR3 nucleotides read TGTGCCAGCAGCTCCGACAGGGGGTCGGCTGAAGCTTTCTTT.

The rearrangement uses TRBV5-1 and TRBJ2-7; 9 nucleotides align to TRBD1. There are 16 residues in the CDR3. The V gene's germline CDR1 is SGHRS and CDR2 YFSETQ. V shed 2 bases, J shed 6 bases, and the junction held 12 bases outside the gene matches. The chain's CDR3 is CASSLRPTGGSGEQYF. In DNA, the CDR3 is TGCGCCAGCAGCTTACGGCCGACAGGGGGTTCCGGCGAGCAGTACTTC.

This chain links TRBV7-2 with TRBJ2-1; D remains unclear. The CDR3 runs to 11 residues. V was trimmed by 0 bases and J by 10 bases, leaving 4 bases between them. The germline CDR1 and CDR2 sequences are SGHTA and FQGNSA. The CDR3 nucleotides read TGTGCCAGCAGCTTAGCCGAGGAGCAGTTCTTC. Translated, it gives CASSLAEEQFF.

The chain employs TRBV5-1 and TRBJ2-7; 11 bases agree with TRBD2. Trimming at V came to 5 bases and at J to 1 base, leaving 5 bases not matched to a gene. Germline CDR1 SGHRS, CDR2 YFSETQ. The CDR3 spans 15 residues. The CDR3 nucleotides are TGCGCCAGCAGTCCAACTAGCGGGAGTTCCTACGAGCAGTACTTC. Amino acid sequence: CASSPTSGSSYEQYF.

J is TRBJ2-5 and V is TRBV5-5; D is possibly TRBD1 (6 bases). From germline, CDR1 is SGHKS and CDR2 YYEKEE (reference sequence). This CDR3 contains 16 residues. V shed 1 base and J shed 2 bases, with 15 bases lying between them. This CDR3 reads CASSLYRVKGQETQYF. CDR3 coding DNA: TGTGCCAGCAGCTTGTACAGGGTAAAGGGTCAAGAGACCCAGTACTTC.

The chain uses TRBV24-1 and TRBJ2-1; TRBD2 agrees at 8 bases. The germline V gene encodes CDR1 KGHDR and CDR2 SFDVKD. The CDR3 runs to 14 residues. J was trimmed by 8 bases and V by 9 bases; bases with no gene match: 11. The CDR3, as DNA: TGTGCCACCCCCTCGGGGGGGCGGGAGCATGAGCAGTTCTTC. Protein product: CATPSGGREHEQFF.

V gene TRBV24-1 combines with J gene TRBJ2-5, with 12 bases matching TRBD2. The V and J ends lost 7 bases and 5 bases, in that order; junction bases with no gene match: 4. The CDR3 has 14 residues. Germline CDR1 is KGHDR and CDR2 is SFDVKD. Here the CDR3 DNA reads TGTGCCACCAGACCTAGCGGGAGGGCCGAGACCCAGTACTTC. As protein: CATRPSGRAETQYF.

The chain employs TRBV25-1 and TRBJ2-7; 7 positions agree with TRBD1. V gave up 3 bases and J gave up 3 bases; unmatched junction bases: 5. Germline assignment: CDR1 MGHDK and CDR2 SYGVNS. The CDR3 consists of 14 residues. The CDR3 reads CASSDRDRDYEQYF. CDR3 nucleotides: TGTGCCAGCAGTGACCGGGACAGAGACTACGAGCAGTACTTC.

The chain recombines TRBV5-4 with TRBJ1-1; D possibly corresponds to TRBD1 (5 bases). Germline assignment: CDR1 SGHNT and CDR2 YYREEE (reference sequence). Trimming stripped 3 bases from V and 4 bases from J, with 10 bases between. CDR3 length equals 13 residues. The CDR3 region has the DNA TGTGCCAGCAGCTGGGGGGAGATCACTGAAGCTTTCTTT. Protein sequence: CASSWGEITEAFF. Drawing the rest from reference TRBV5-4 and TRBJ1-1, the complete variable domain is ETGVTQSPTHLIKTRGQQVTLRCSSQSGHNTVSWYQQALGQGPQFIFQYYREEENGRGNFPPRFSGLQFPNYSSELNVNALELDDSALYLCASSWGEITEAFFGQGTRLTVV.

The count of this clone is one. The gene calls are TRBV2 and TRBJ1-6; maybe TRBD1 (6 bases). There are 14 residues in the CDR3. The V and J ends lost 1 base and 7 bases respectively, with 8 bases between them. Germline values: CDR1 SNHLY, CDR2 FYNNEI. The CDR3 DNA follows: TGTGCCAGCAGTGAAGGTCAGGGGAATTCACCCCTCCACTTT. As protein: CASSEGQGNSPLHF.

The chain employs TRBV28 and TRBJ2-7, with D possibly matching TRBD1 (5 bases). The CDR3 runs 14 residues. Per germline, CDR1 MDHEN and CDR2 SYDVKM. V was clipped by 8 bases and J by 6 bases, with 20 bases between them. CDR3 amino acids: CASLNRVGVREQYF. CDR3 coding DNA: TGTGCCAGCCTCAATCGAGTAGGGGTCCGCGAGCAGTACTTC.

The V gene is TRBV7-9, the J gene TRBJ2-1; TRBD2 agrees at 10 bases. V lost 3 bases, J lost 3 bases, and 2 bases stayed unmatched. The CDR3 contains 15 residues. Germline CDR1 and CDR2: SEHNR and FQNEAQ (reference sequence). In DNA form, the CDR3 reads TGTGCCAGCAGCTTCGGGACTAGCGACTACAATGAGCAGTTCTTC. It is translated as CASSFGTSDYNEQFF.

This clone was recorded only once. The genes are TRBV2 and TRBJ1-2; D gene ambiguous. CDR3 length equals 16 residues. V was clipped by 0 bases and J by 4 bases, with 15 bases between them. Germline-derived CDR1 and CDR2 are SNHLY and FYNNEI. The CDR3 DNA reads TGTGCCAGCAGTGAAGCACGCTCAAGCCTTGGCTATGGCTACACCTTC. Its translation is CASSEARSSLGYGYTF.